These 29 T cell receptor beta chains were sequenced from one sample in a study of T cells in Graves' hyperthyroidism and ophthalmopathy. RNA transcripts yielded amplified TCR beta CDR3 regions. First-round RT-PCR targeting the TCR CDR3 was performed with the HTBI primer set. One entry per CDR3 protein results from TCRdb running MiXCR on the multiplex PCR reads. The table has about 600,000 distinct CDR3 sequences, 16% seen once. Specimen: blood. These receptors all come from a woman aged 40 to 50 with Graves' ophthalmopathy.

This clonotype was observed a few times. The chain is built from TRBV29-1 and TRBJ2-7; maybe TRBD1 (5 bases). The V gene lost 2 bases and the J gene lost 2 bases, with 13 bases spanning the gap. The CDR3 runs 14 residues. Germline V gives CDR1 SQVTM, CDR2 ANQGSEA. CDR3 nucleotides: TGCAGCGTTGAAAGGGCAGGGAATCCCTACGAGCAGTACTTC. Residues: CSVERAGNPYEQYF.

As regards this clonotype: Its ends do not fully match the called genes, so a read error is possible. V gene TRBV20-1 combines with J gene TRBJ2-6; no clear D gene. The CDR3 is 16 amino acids. Per germline, CDR1 DFQATT and CDR2 SNEGSKA (reference sequence). The CDR3 region has the DNA TGCAGTGCTGGAGATCGGGTGCTGGGAGGGGCCAACGTCCTGACTTTC. This encodes CSAGDRVLGGANVLTF.

This clonotype was counted only a few times. The V and J genes are TRBV20-1 and TRBJ2-7; D remains ambiguous. The CDR3 contains 14 residues. The V and J ends lost 6 bases and 2 bases respectively, with 17 bases between them. CDR1 and CDR2 from the germline V gene are DFQATT and SNEGSKA (reference sequence). The CDR3 protein is CSARTLGSPYEQYF. The CDR3 DNA follows: TGCAGTGCAAGGACGTTAGGGTCTCCCTACGAGCAGTACTTC.

This clonotype occurred many times. The gene calls are TRBV11-2 and TRBJ2-1, with unresolved D. Per the germline V gene, CDR1 is SGHAT and CDR2 is FQNNGV. The CDR3 is 12 amino acids. The V and J ends lost 1 base and 8 bases respectively, with 6 bases between them. DNA of the CDR3: TGTGCCAGCAGCTTAGTGCACTATGAGCAGTTCTTC. Its translation: CASSLVHYEQFF.

As for this clonotype: This sequence may be a read error, since a much larger clone differs from it by one base. The J gene is TRBJ2-1, the V gene TRBV2, with TRBD1 as a possible D gene (5 bases). The CDR3 extends over 13 amino acids. V lost 3 bases to trimming and J lost 10 bases, with 13 bases between them. The germline V gene has CDR1 SNHLY and CDR2 FYNNEI. The CDR3, as DNA: TGTGCCAGCAGTGAGTCAGGGTTCGACGAGCAGTTCTTC. The encoded protein is CASSESGFDEQFF.

In its sample, this clonotype was seen a few times. This chain's CDR3 is CASSSDDVPPLHF. CDR3 bases: TGTGCCAGCAGCTCGGACGACGTCCCACCCCTCCACTTT. The chain has TRBV9 and TRBJ1-6; D remains ambiguous. The CDR3 totals 13 residues. Trimming removed 4 bases from V and 11 bases from J, with 13 bases in between. Looked up from germline, CDR1 is SGDLS and CDR2 is YYNGEE.

This clonotype was seen a handful of times. This chain joins TRBV25-1 and TRBJ2-5; possible D gene TRBD2, 6 bases. V was pared by 4 bases and J by 5 bases, with 11 bases between. Per the germline V gene, CDR1 is MGHDK and CDR2 is SYGVNS. The CDR3 consists of 13 residues. CDR3 DNA: TGTGCCAGCAGTGCGGCGGGGCTGGAGACCCAGTACTTC. This sequence encodes CASSAAGLETQYF.

This clonotype was counted a few times. This sequence joins TRBV7-3 and TRBJ2-3; D gene uncertain. Germline V gene lookup returns CDR1 SGHTA and CDR2 FQGTGA. This CDR3 is 14 amino acids long. V lost 3 bases and J 5 bases, leaving 12 bases between the germline ends. The CDR3 coding sequence is TGTGCCAGCAGCTTGGACGGCGCTGGAGATACGCAGTATTTT. This encodes CASSLDGAGDTQYF.

This rearrangement joins TRBV6-1 to TRBJ2-5, with D perhaps TRBD2 (5 bases). The CDR3 is 12 residues long. Germline V gene lookup returns CDR1 MNHNS and CDR2 SASEGT. The V gene lost 6 bases and the J gene lost 7 bases, with 12 bases spanning the gap. Written as DNA, the CDR3 is TGTGCCAGCAGCAGTTACCGGGGGACCCAGTACTTC. Protein: CASSSYRGTQYF.

This clonotype occurred many times. The chain employs TRBV28 and TRBJ2-7; TRBD1 aligns across 7 bases. The CDR3 covers 15 residues. V gave up 3 bases and J gave up 0 bases; unmatched junction bases: 5. Germline loops: CDR1 MDHEN, CDR2 SYDVKM. The CDR3 DNA reads as TGTGCCAGCAGTTTGCCGGACAGGACCTCCTACGAGCAGTACTTC. This codes for CASSLPDRTSYEQYF.

In this sample, this clonotype turned up a few times. This sequence joins TRBV30 and TRBJ2-5; 8 nucleotides match TRBD2. Germline V gene sequence: CDR1 GTSNPN, CDR2 SVGIG (reference sequence). V gave up 3 bases and J gave up 4 bases; unmatched junction bases: 13. CDR3 length: 16 residues. CDR3 region: CAWSPPLAGGTETQYF. In DNA, the CDR3 is TGTGCCTGGAGCCCCCCGCTGGCGGGGGGAACAGAGACCCAGTACTTC.

The sample holds a few counts of this clonotype. The chain couples TRBV18 to TRBJ2-6; the D gene is possibly TRBD1 (5 bases). The germline V gene has CDR1 KGHSH and CDR2 LQKENI. The CDR3 covers 15 residues. Trimming cost V 1 base and J 4 bases, with 8 bases left between them. CDR3 nucleotide sequence: TGTGCCAGCTCACCACAAGGGGCCGGGGCCAACGTCCTGACTTTC. Protein: CASSPQGAGANVLTF.

The V call is TRBV27, the J call TRBJ2-3; 9 nucleotides line up with TRBD2. Germline trimming cut 3 bases from V and 0 bases from J; bases unmatched to any gene: 7. The CDR3 is 17 amino acids. Germline V gives CDR1 MNHEY, CDR2 SMNVEV (reference sequence). The CDR3 DNA sequence: TGTGCCAGCAGTTTGGTTAGCGGGAGCCGTAGCACAGATACGCAGTATTTT. Translation: CASSLVSGSRSTDTQYF.

This clonotype has a count of ten or more. The chain couples TRBV5-1 to TRBJ1-1; TRBD1 aligns across 7 bases. Germline V CDR1 and CDR2: SGHRS, YFSETQ. The CDR3 runs to 15 residues. V lost 1 base to trimming and J lost 1 base; unmatched junction nucleotides: 4. CDR3 sequence (DNA): TGCGCCAGCAGCTTGCGGGGACAGCAGAACACTGAAGCTTTCTTT. Its translation is CASSLRGQQNTEAFF.

This clonotype was detected ten times or more. CDR3 amino acids: CAIGTGETDTQYF. The CDR3 region has the DNA TGTGCCATCGGCACGGGGGAAACAGATACGCAGTATTTT. The chain employs TRBV10-3 and TRBJ2-3; possible D gene TRBD2, 6 bases. Trimming left V 8 bases short and J 3 bases short, with 12 bases between. This CDR3 has 13 amino acids. Per germline, CDR1 ENHRY and CDR2 SYGVKD.

This chain uses TRBV5-1 with TRBJ1-4, with a weak D call TRBD1 (5 bases). The germline gives CDR1 SGHRS, CDR2 YFSETQ. Trimming pared 8 bases from V and 8 bases from J, leaving 25 bases between. The CDR3 is 16 residues long. CDR3 region: CARGPRWGGSREKLFF. CDR3 DNA sequence: TGCGCCAGGGGCCCCAGATGGGGCGGGAGTAGGGAAAAACTGTTTTTT.

This clonotype was counted at least ten times. This sequence joins TRBV29-1 and TRBJ1-4, with 8 bases fitting TRBD1. With 5 bases clipped from V and 6 bases from J, the junction kept 2 bases outside the gene matches. Germline CDR1 and CDR2: SQVTM and ANQGSEA. The CDR3 runs 12 residues. CDR3 region: CSVLTGDEKLFF. The CDR3 bases are TGCAGCGTTTTGACAGGGGATGAAAAACTGTTTTTT. The variable domain in full, completed from reference TRBV29-1 and TRBJ1-4, reads SAVISQKPSRDICQRGTSLTIQCQVDSQVTMMFWYRQQPGQSLTLIATANQGSEATYESGFVIDKFPISRPNLTFSTLTVSNMSPEDSSIYLCSVLTGDEKLFFGSGTQLSVL.

Points on this clonotype: A read error may explain this, as a much larger clone is one base away. This chain uses TRBV18 with TRBJ1-1; the match to TRBD1 covers 8 bases. CDR3 length equals 15 residues. From germline, CDR1 is KGHSH and CDR2 LQKENI. The CDR3 coding sequence is TGTGCCAGCCCACCTCGGGACAGGCAGAACACTGAAGCTTTCTTT. Translated, it gives CASPPRDRQNTEAFF.

This chain joins TRBV7-9 and TRBJ1-1, with D perhaps TRBD1 (6 bases). Germline-derived CDR1 and CDR2 are SEHNR and FQNEAQ (reference sequence). The CDR3 has 16 amino acids. The V end lost 5 bases, the J end lost 0 bases, and 16 bases lay between the germline ends. This chain's CDR3 is CASSPGGQRMNTEAFF. Written as DNA, the CDR3 is TGTGCCAGCAGCCCGGGAGGACAGCGAATGAACACTGAAGCTTTCTTT.

This clonotype was recorded a few times. The J gene is TRBJ2-4, the V gene TRBV6-6; 11 bases map to TRBD1. CDR1 is MNHNY, CDR2 SVGAGI, per germline (reference sequence). The CDR3 runs to 14 residues. With V trimmed by 2 bases and J by 7 bases, 1 base remained unmatched. CDR3 DNA: TGTGCCAGCAGTTACGGGGACAGGGGGAACATTCAGTACTTC. Translation: CASSYGDRGNIQYF.

This clonotype was seen many times. The DNA for the CDR3 is TGCAGTGCAGGAACAGGGGCCAGCACTGAAGCTTTCTTT. Translated: CSAGTGASTEAFF. This chain connects TRBV20-1 to TRBJ1-1; TRBD1 aligns across 7 bases. The J segment lost 4 bases and the V segment lost 6 bases, leaving 8 bases of the junction unmatched. The CDR3 runs to 13 residues. CDR1 DFQATT and CDR2 SNEGSKA come from the germline V gene (reference sequence).

About this clonotype: A much larger clone differs by one base, so this may be a read error. The chain couples TRBV20-1 to TRBJ2-7; weak D call: TRBD2 (6 bases). Looked up from germline, CDR1 is DFQATT and CDR2 is SNEGSKA (reference sequence). The CDR3 totals 13 residues. CDR3: CSCPGRINHEQYF. CDR3 nucleotide sequence: TGCAGCTGTCCCGGGAGAATCAACCACGAGCAGTACTTC.

The sample holds many counts of this clonotype. This sequence joins TRBV20-1 and TRBJ1-4; D unresolved. The V gene lost 4 bases and the J gene lost 7 bases, with 10 bases spanning the gap. The CDR3 loop spans 12 amino acids. Germline lookup yields CDR1 DFQATT and CDR2 SNEGSKA (reference sequence). DNA of the CDR3: TGCAGTGCTACCGAGATTGGTGAAAAACTGTTTTTT. Translation: CSATEIGEKLFF.

This clonotype has ten or more counts. The V and J genes are TRBV6-4 and TRBJ2-2; TRBD1 might be the D (5 bases). The ends were cut back, 5 bases at V and 4 bases at J, with 11 bases in the middle. This CDR3 is 14 amino acids long. The germline V gene has CDR1 MRHNA and CDR2 SNTAGT. The CDR3 spells CASSTSDSTGELFF. The CDR3 nucleotides are TGTGCCAGCAGTACTTCCGACAGCACCGGGGAGCTGTTTTTT.

This clonotype has more than one count but fewer than ten. This chain links TRBV6-5 with TRBJ1-2, with 7 bases aligning to TRBD1. Trimming at V came to 2 bases and at J to 6 bases, leaving 12 bases not matched to a gene. Germline V gene lookup returns CDR1 MNHEY and CDR2 SVGAGI. This CDR3 is built from 16 residues. CDR3 DNA sequence: TGTGCCAGCAGTTACATTGGGACAGCTTCCCGGGATGGCTACACCTTC. Translating gives CASSYIGTASRDGYTF.

The gene calls are TRBV7-2 and TRBJ1-2, with D possibly TRBD1 on 5 matching bases. Trimming stripped 4 bases from V and 8 bases from J, with 8 bases between. The CDR3 has 11 residues. CDR1 SGHTA and CDR2 FQGNSA come from the germline V gene. In DNA form, the CDR3 reads TGTGCCAGCAGCTCAGACAGCGGCTACACCTTC. This translates into CASSSDSGYTF.

A few counts support this clonotype. This CDR3 reads CSAIRSGIDNEQFF. CDR3 sequence (DNA): TGCAGTGCTATTAGGAGCGGGATAGACAATGAGCAGTTCTTC. The chain recombines TRBV20-1 with TRBJ2-1; the match to TRBD2 covers 7 bases. With V trimmed by 4 bases and J by 5 bases, 8 bases remained unmatched. This CDR3 spans 14 amino acids. The germline gives CDR1 DFQATT, CDR2 SNEGSKA (reference sequence).

The sample holds a few counts of this clonotype. The chain couples TRBV20-1 to TRBJ1-4; no clear D gene. The CDR3 is made up of 15 amino acids. Germline values: CDR1 DFQATT, CDR2 SNEGSKA (reference sequence). The V end lost 1 base, the J end lost 2 bases, and 11 bases lay between the germline ends. The CDR3 sequence: CSARVGGRTNEKLFF. The CDR3 DNA reads as TGCAGTGCTAGAGTCGGAGGACGGACTAATGAAAAACTGTTTTTT.

This clonotype was detected only a few times. V usage is TRBV30 and J usage is TRBJ2-6, with D uncertain. V gave up 1 base and J gave up 0 bases, with 7 bases separating them. Germline loops: CDR1 GTSNPN, CDR2 SVGIG (reference sequence). The CDR3 is 15 residues long. CDR3 in amino acids: CAWSETGSGANVLTF. As DNA, the CDR3 is TGTGCCTGGAGTGAAACTGGCTCTGGGGCCAACGTCCTGACTTTC.